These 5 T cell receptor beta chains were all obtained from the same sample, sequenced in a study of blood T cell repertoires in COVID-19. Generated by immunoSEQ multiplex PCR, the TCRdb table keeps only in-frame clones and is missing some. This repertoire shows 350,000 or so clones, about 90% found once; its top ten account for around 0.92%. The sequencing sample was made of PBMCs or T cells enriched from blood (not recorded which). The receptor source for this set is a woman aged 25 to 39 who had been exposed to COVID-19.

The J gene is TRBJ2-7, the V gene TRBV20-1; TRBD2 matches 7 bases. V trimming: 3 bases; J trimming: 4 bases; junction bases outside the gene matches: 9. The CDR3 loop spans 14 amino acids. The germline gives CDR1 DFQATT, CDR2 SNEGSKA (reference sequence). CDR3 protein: CSASEPGRRYEQYF. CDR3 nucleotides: TGCAGTGCTAGTGAGCCCGGGAGGAGGTACGAGCAGTACTTC.

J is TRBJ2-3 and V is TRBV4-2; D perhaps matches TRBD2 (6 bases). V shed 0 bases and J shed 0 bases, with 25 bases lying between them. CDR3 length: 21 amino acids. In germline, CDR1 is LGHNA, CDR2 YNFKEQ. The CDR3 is CASSQDRFRLGDPSSTDTQYF. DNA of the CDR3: TGTGCCAGCAGCCAAGATAGATTCCGACTAGGGGATCCCTCTAGCACAGATACGCAGTATTTT.

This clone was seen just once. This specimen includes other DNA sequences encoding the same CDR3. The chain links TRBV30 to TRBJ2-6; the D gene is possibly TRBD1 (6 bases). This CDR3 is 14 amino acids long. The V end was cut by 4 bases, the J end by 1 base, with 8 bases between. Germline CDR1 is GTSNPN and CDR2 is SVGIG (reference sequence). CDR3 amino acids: CAWTTGSGANVLTF. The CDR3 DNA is TGTGCCTGGACAACAGGGTCTGGGGCCAACGTCCTGACTTTC.

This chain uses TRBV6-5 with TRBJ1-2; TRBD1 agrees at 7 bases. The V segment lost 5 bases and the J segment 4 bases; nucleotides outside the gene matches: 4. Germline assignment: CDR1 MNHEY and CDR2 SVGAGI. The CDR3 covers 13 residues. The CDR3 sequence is CASSPDRSYGYTF. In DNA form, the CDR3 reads TGTGCCAGCAGTCCGGACAGGAGCTATGGCTACACCTTC.

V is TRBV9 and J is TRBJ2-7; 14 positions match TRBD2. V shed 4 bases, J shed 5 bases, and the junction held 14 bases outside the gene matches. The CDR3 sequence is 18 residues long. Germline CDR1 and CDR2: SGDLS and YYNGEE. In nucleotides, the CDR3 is TGTGCCAGCAGCCCTGGACTAGCGGGAGGCAGTTATCATCACGAGCAGTACTTC. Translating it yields CASSPGLAGGSYHHEQYF.